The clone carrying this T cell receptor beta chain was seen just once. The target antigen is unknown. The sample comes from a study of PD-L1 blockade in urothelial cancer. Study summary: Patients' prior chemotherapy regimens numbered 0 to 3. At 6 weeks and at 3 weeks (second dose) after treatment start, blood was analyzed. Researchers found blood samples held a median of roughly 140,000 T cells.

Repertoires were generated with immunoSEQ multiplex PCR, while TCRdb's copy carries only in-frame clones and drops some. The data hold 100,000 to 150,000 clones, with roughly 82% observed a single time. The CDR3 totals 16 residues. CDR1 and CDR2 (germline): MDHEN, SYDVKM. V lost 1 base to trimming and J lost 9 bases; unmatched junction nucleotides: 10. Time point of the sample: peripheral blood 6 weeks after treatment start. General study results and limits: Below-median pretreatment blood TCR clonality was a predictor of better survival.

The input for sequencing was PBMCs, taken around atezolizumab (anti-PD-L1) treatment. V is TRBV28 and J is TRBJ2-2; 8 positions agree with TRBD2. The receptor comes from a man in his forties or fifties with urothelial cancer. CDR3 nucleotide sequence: TGTGCCAGCAGTTTATCGGGAGGGGGGGGCATTCGGGAGCTGTTTTTT. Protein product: CASSLSGGGGIRELFF.